This T cell receptor beta chain was retrieved from a study of identical twins. CDR3 length: 13 residues. Germline values: CDR1 SGHRS, CDR2 YFSETQ. Trimming cost V 5 bases and J 4 bases; bases outside gene matches: 4. TCRdb used MiXCR to reprocess the 5' RACE reads, holding one entry per CDR3 protein. This sample yields some 900,000 distinct CDR3 sequences, of which about 12% are seen a single time; 1.5% to 2% belongs to the top ten. These same records also appear under a second study, on yellow fever vaccine responses in identical twins.

Material for sequencing was PBMCs. The rearrangement links TRBV5-1 to TRBJ2-3; 7 bases line up with TRBD2. This clonotype was obtained from a woman younger than 35 in good health. The CDR3 DNA sequence: TGCGCCAGCAGGACCGGGAGGCCAGATACGCAGTATTTT. It encodes CASRTGRPDTQYF.